This entry concerns a single T cell receptor beta chain. The V gene lost 0 bases and the J gene lost 3 bases, with 11 bases spanning the gap. Per the germline V gene, CDR1 is MNHEY and CDR2 is SMNVEV (reference sequence). The CDR3 extends over 15 amino acids. The study drew participants aged about 18 to 90 years from roughly 25 US areas. This specimen comes from a study of blood T cell repertoires in COVID-19. Generated by immunoSEQ multiplex PCR, the TCRdb table keeps only in-frame clones and is missing some. The table includes some 330,000 clones, over 75% detected once. This receptor was identified in a young man who had recovered from COVID-19. This rearrangement joins TRBV27 to TRBJ1-1; no reliable D call. Sequencing was done on a sample of PBMCs or T cells enriched from blood (not recorded which). The DNA of the CDR3 is TGTGCCAGCAGTTTATCCGCAGGTTCTTACACTGAAGCTTTCTTT. This codes for CASSLSAGSYTEAFF.